The 22 T cell receptor beta chains below all came from one sample that was sequenced in a study of Graves' ophthalmopathy and Graves' hyperthyroidism. Amplified material comprised TCR beta CDR3 regions derived from RNA transcripts. RT-PCR was first run with HTBI primers, then multiplex PCR in a second round. From the multiplex PCR reads, TCRdb called clonotypes with MiXCR, one entry per CDR3 protein. Altogether roughly 700,000 distinct CDR3 sequences are present, around 40% being singletons, with the ten largest covering roughly 45%. Sequenced input: peripheral blood. These receptors all stem from an adult man with Graves' ophthalmopathy.

This clonotype was seen more than once but under ten times. The chain has TRBV20-1 and TRBJ2-5; the D gene is possibly TRBD1 (5 bases). Trimming shortened V by 3 bases and J by 2 bases, and 7 bases separated the two germline ends. Germline lookup yields CDR1 DFQATT and CDR2 SNEGSKA (reference sequence). The CDR3 runs to 12 residues. CDR3 sequence: CSARRQQETQYF. For the CDR3, the DNA is TGCAGTGCTAGGAGACAGCAAGAGACCCAGTACTTC.

V usage is TRBV20-1 and J usage is TRBJ1-2; perhaps TRBD1 as D (5 bases). The CDR3 sequence is 13 residues long. V gave up 6 bases and J gave up 2 bases, with 13 bases separating them. Germline V gene lookup returns CDR1 DFQATT and CDR2 SNEGSKA (reference sequence). CDR3 nucleotides: TGCAGTGCATCCGGGACGGGGAACTATGGCTACACCTTC. Amino acid sequence: CSASGTGNYGYTF.

This clonotype has a count of ten or more. This chain links TRBV20-1 with TRBJ1-1; TRBD1 matches at 7 bases. This CDR3 contains 12 residues. The ends lost 6 bases at V and 10 bases at J; junction bases unmatched: 11. Germline-derived CDR1 and CDR2 are DFQATT and SNEGSKA (reference sequence). The CDR3 is CSAPGTANGAFF. In DNA, the CDR3 is TGCAGTGCCCCCGGGACAGCGAATGGAGCTTTCTTT.

This clonotype was seen ten or more times. This chain links TRBV12-3 or TRBV12-4 with TRBJ1-5; unclear D gene. There are 14 residues in the CDR3. V was trimmed by 4 bases and J by 2 bases, leaving 9 bases between them. CDR3 coding DNA: TGTGCCAGCAGTTCTACCCGGGGCAATCAGCCCCAGCATTTT. Its translation is CASSSTRGNQPQHF.

The rearrangement uses TRBV7-9 and TRBJ1-2; possibly TRBD1 for D (5 bases). This CDR3 is built from 14 residues. CDR1 SEHNR and CDR2 FQNEAQ come from the germline V gene (reference sequence). The ends were cut back, 6 bases at V and 4 bases at J, with 15 bases in the middle. The CDR3 bases are TGTGCCAGCAGACAAGGGGACCTTAGCTATGGCTACACCTTC. Protein sequence: CASRQGDLSYGYTF.

This clonotype was found a few times. The chain couples TRBV2 to TRBJ1-4; no reliable D call. The germline V gene encodes CDR1 SNHLY and CDR2 FYNNEI. This CDR3 spans 13 amino acids. The V gene lost 5 bases and the J gene lost 7 bases, with 11 bases spanning the gap. In DNA, the CDR3 is TGTGCCAGCAGTAAACCCACGGGTGAAAAACTGTTTTTT. It specifies CASSKPTGEKLFF.

The V gene is TRBV29-1, the J gene TRBJ2-5, with D perhaps TRBD1 (6 bases). The CDR3 spans 14 residues. V lost 0 bases to trimming and J lost 2 bases, with 10 bases between them. Germline values: CDR1 SQVTM, CDR2 ANQGSEA. The CDR3 DNA reads as TGCAGCGTTGAAGATCAGGGGTATCAAGAGACCCAGTACTTC. This encodes CSVEDQGYQETQYF.

The gene calls are TRBV29-1 and TRBJ1-2, with 7 bases identical to TRBD1. Germline lookup yields CDR1 SQVTM and CDR2 ANQGSEA. The CDR3 spans 12 residues. The ends lost 5 bases at V and 6 bases at J; junction bases unmatched: 6. Here the CDR3 reads CSVRVGTDGYTF. The CDR3 DNA follows: TGCAGCGTTCGTGTGGGGACAGATGGCTACACCTTC.

In DNA, the CDR3 is TGCAGCGCTCGGGACAATAATGGTGGCACTGAAAAACTGTTTTTT. Translated: CSARDNNGGTEKLFF. V usage is TRBV29-1 and J usage is TRBJ1-4; D is possibly TRBD1 (6 bases). The CDR3 spans 15 residues. Trimming took 7 bases from V and 7 from J, leaving 22 bases between them. Germline V lookup: CDR1 SQVTM, CDR2 ANQGSEA.

This clonotype was picked up many times. This chain joins TRBV24-1 and TRBJ1-5; D is unclear. Germline assignment: CDR1 KGHDR and CDR2 SFDVKD. Trimming removed 11 bases from V and 0 bases from J, with 13 bases in between. This CDR3 is built from 14 residues. The CDR3: CASSQEYSNQPQHF. The CDR3 DNA follows: TGTGCCAGCAGCCAAGAATATAGCAATCAGCCCCAGCATTTT.

This clonotype was seen many times. The genes are TRBV12-3 or TRBV12-4 and TRBJ1-2; the match to TRBD1 covers 9 bases. Trimming took 5 bases from V and 4 from J; bases not matched to a gene: 5. There are 14 residues in the CDR3. The CDR3 nucleotides are TGTGCCAGCAGTCCTACAGGGGGCGGCTATGGCTACACCTTC. It codes for CASSPTGGGYGYTF.

The chain joins TRBV15 to TRBJ1-1, with 7 bases fitting TRBD1. Unmatched junction bases numbered 12, after V lost 3 bases and J lost 5 bases. The CDR3 runs to 16 residues. Per the germline V gene, CDR1 is LNHNV and CDR2 is YYDKDF (reference sequence). This chain's CDR3 is CATSRVTGSRETEAFF. In DNA form, the CDR3 reads TGTGCCACCAGCAGGGTGACAGGGTCAAGGGAAACTGAAGCTTTCTTT.

The chain joins TRBV25-1 to TRBJ1-2; unclear D gene. V shed 5 bases and J shed 8 bases, with 12 bases lying between them. There are 12 residues in the CDR3. Germline lookup yields CDR1 MGHDK and CDR2 SYGVNS. For the CDR3, the DNA is TGTGCCAGCAGTCGAGGGCCGTGGGGCTACACCTTC. Translated: CASSRGPWGYTF.

The chain links TRBV7-9 to TRBJ2-7; 10 bases agree with TRBD2. J gave up 7 bases and V 5 bases, and 11 bases lay outside the gene matches. From germline, CDR1 is SEHNR and CDR2 FQNEAQ (reference sequence). CDR3 length: 15 residues. The CDR3 nucleotides are TGTGCCAGCAGCCCTCTGGGGACTAGCGTCGGAGAGCAGTACTTC. It is translated as CASSPLGTSVGEQYF.

This clonotype was seen a few times. The chain recombines TRBV6-6 with TRBJ1-4; D might be TRBD1 (5 bases). Germline CDR1 reads MNHNY; CDR2 reads SVGAGI (reference sequence). The CDR3 runs to 14 residues. Trimming removed 4 bases from V and 9 bases from J, with 15 bases in between. The CDR3 sequence: CASSFDSAGQKLFF. The CDR3 DNA is TGTGCCAGCAGTTTCGACAGCGCCGGACAAAAACTGTTTTTT.

The chain couples TRBV20-1 to TRBJ1-2, with D unclear. Trimming removed 6 bases from V and 13 bases from J, with 15 bases in between. The CDR3 contains 10 residues. Germline lookup yields CDR1 DFQATT and CDR2 SNEGSKA (reference sequence). CDR3 in amino acids: CSADTPEGTF. As DNA, the CDR3 is TGCAGTGCCGACACCCCAGAGGGCACCTTC.

This clonotype was counted a few times. The chain combines TRBV2 with TRBJ1-1, with D possibly matching TRBD1 (6 bases). Germline V gives CDR1 SNHLY, CDR2 FYNNEI. The germline V and J ends were trimmed by 2 bases and 10 bases, with 29 bases remaining between them. CDR3 size: 18 residues. The CDR3 sequence: CASSELIGGVQKSPVAFF. DNA of the CDR3: TGTGCCAGCAGTGAATTAATAGGGGGAGTCCAAAAAAGCCCGGTAGCTTTCTTT.

This clonotype was counted at least ten times. The chain carries TRBV20-1 and TRBJ2-7; D is unclear. Germline loops: CDR1 DFQATT, CDR2 SNEGSKA (reference sequence). V was pared by 5 bases and J by 2 bases, with 7 bases between. The CDR3 consists of 11 residues. CDR3 DNA: TGCAGTGCTTCCGACCCCTACGAGCAGTACTTC. Its protein product is CSASDPYEQYF.

In its sample, this clonotype was seen many times. The rearrangement joins TRBV29-1 to TRBJ2-7; TRBD1 might be the D (5 bases). The CDR3 is 12 amino acids. The V end lost 7 bases, the J end lost 2 bases, and 12 bases lay between the germline ends. CDR1 and CDR2 (germline): SQVTM, ANQGSEA. CDR3 DNA sequence: TGCAGCGGGGGCAGTGAGACCTACGAGCAGTACTTC. This codes for CSGGSETYEQYF.

This clonotype has a handful of counts. The V call is TRBV7-6, the J call TRBJ1-1, with D perhaps TRBD1 (5 bases). Germline values: CDR1 SGHVS, CDR2 FNYEAQ. This CDR3 has 17 amino acids. Trimming shortened V by 4 bases and J by 7 bases, and 25 bases separated the two germline ends. The CDR3 is CASSSMVWQGAKVEAFF. The CDR3 coding sequence is TGTGCCAGCAGCTCTATGGTTTGGCAGGGAGCTAAGGTTGAAGCTTTCTTT.

This clonotype was counted at least ten times. The CDR3 is CASSLAHQETQYF. CDR3 sequence (DNA): TGCGCCAGCAGCTTGGCCCACCAAGAGACCCAGTACTTC. V is TRBV5-1 and J is TRBJ2-5; no clear D. Trimming pared 0 bases from V and 0 bases from J, leaving 3 bases between. CDR3 length: 13 residues. Germline V lookup: CDR1 SGHRS, CDR2 YFSETQ.

The chain has TRBV5-1 and TRBJ2-7; D perhaps matches TRBD1 (5 bases). Germline V gives CDR1 SGHRS, CDR2 YFSETQ. The ends were cut back, 4 bases at V and 2 bases at J, with 19 bases in the middle. The CDR3 spans 16 residues. The CDR3 DNA reads TGCGCCAGCAGCCCCGACACCGACAGAAGTCCCTACGAGCAGTACTTC. This translates into CASSPDTDRSPYEQYF. Full variable domain (remainder filled in from reference TRBV5-1 and TRBJ2-7): KAGVTQTPRYLIKTRGQQVTLSCSPISGHRSVSWYQQTPGQGLQFLFEYFSETQRNKGNFPGRFSGRQFSNSRSEMNVSTLELGDSALYLCASSPDTDRSPYEQYFGPGTRLTVT.